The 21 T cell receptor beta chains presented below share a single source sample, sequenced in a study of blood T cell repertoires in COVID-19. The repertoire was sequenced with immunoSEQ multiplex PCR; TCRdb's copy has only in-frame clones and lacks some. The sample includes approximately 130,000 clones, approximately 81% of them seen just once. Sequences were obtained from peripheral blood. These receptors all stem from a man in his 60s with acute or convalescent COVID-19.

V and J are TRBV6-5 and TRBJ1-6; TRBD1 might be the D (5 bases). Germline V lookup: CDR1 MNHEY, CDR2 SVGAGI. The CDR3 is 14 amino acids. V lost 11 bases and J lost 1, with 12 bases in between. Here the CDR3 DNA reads TGTGCCTCCCGGGGGGAGTCCTATAATTCACCCCTCCACTTT. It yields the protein CASRGESYNSPLHF.

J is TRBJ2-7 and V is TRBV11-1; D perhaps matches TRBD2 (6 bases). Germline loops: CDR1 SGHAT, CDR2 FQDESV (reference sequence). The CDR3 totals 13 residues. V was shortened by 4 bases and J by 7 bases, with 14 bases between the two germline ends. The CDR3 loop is CASSSGAAGEQYF. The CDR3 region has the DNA TGTGCCAGCAGCTCCGGTGCGGCGGGAGAGCAGTACTTC.

CDR3 bases: TGTGCCAGCAGAGGGCCCGGGGGTCCCAATGAGCAGTTCTTC. This sequence encodes CASRGPGGPNEQFF. The genes are TRBV6-6 and TRBJ2-1; D possibly corresponds to TRBD2 (6 bases). The CDR3 spans 14 residues. V lost 6 bases and J lost 6, with 15 bases in between. Germline loops: CDR1 MNHNY, CDR2 SVGAGI (reference sequence).

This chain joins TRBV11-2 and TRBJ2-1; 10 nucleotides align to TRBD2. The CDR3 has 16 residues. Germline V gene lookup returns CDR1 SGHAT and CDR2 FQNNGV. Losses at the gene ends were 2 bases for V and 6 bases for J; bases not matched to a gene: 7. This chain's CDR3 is CASSLRLAGVFNEQFF. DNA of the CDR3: TGTGCCAGCAGCTTACGTCTAGCGGGGGTATTCAATGAGCAGTTCTTC.

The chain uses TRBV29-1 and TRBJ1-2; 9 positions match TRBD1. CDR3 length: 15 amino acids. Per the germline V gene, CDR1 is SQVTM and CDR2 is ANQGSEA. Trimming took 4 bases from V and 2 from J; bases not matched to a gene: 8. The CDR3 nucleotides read TGCAGCGTTGCCCGGACAGGGGTTTCAAACTATGGCTACACCTTC. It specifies CSVARTGVSNYGYTF.

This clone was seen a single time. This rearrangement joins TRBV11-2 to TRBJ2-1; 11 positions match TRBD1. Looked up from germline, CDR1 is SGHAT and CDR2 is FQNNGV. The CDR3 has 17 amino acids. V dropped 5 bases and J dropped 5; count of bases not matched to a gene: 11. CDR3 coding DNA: TGTGCCAGCAGCCCGGGACAGGGGGTAAGGTGGGACAATGAGCAGTTCTTC. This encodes CASSPGQGVRWDNEQFF.

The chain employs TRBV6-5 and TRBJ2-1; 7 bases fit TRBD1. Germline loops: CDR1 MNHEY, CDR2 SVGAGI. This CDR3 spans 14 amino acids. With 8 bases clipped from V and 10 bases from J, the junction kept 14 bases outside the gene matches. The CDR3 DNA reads TGTGCCAGCGGGTCGCGTTTAGGGGGCGAGGAGCAGTTCTTC. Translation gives CASGSRLGGEEQFF.

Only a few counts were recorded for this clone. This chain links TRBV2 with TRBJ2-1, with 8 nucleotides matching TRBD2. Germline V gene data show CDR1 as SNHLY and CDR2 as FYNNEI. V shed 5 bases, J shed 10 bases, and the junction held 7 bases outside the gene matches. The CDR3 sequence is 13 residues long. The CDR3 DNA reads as TGTGCCAGCAGTCCCCCCGGGAGGGACGAGCAGTTCTTC. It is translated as CASSPPGRDEQFF.

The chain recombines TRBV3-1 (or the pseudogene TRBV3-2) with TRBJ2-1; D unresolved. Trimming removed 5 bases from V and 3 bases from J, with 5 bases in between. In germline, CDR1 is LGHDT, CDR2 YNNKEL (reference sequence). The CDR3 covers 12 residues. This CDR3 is CASSFLYNEQFF. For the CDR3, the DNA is TGTGCCAGCAGCTTCCTCTACAATGAGCAGTTCTTC.

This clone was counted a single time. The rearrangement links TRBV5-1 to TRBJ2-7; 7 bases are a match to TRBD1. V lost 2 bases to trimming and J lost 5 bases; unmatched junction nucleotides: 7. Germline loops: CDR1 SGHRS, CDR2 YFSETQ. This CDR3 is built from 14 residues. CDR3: CASSFADRFNEQYF. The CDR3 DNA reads TGCGCCAGCAGCTTCGCGGACAGGTTCAACGAGCAGTACTTC. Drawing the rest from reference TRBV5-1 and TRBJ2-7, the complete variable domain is KAGVTQTPRYLIKTRGQQVTLSCSPISGHRSVSWYQQTPGQGLQFLFEYFSETQRNKGNFPGRFSGRQFSNSRSEMNVSTLELGDSALYLCASSFADRFNEQYFGPGTRLTVT.

CDR3 sequence reads: CASSHRNSGTPSAPSTDTQYF. The CDR3 DNA follows: TGTGCCAGCAGCCATCGCAATTCCGGGACACCCTCCGCCCCTAGCACAGATACGCAGTATTTT. V usage is TRBV14 and J usage is TRBJ2-3, with D maybe TRBD1 (6 bases). CDR1 and CDR2 (germline): SGHDN, FVKESK. With 3 bases removed from V and 0 bases from J, the gap between germline ends came to 28 bases. The CDR3 spans 21 residues.

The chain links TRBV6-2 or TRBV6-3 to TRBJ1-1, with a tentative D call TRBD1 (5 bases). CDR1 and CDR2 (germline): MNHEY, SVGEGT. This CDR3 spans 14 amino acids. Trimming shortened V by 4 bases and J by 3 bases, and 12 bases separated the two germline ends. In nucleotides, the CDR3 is TGTGCCAGCAGTTCTAGGGGAGGAGACACTGAAGCTTTCTTT. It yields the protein CASSSRGGDTEAFF.

CDR3 loop: CASSNRRTETLHF. In nucleotides, the CDR3 is TGTGCCAGCAGCAACAGACGTACCGAGACCCTCCACTTT. The V and J genes are TRBV11-2 and TRBJ1-6; no reliable D call. CDR1 and CDR2 (germline): SGHAT, FQNNGV. The ends were cut back, 5 bases at V and 14 bases at J, with 16 bases in the middle. This CDR3 region has 13 residues.

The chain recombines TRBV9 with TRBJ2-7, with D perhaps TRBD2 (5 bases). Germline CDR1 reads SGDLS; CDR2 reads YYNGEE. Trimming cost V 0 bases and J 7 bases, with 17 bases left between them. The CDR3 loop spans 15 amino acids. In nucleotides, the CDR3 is TGTGCCAGCAGCGTAGCTTCGGCAGCCCCGGGGGAGCAGTACTTC. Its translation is CASSVASAAPGEQYF.

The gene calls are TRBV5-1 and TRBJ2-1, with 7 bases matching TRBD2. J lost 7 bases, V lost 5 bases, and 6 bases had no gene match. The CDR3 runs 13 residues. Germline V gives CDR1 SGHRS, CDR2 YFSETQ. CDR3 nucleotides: TGCGCCAGCAGTGGGGGAGGGCCTAATGAGCAGTTCTTC. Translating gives CASSGGGPNEQFF. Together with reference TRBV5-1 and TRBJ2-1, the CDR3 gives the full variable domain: KAGVTQTPRYLIKTRGQQVTLSCSPISGHRSVSWYQQTPGQGLQFLFEYFSETQRNKGNFPGRFSGRQFSNSRSEMNVSTLELGDSALYLCASSGGGPNEQFFGPGTRLTVL.

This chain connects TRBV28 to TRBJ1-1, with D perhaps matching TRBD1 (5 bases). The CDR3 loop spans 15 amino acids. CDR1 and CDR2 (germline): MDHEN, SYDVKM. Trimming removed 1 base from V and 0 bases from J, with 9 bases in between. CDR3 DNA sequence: TGTGCCAGCAGTTTATTACAGGACATGAACACTGAAGCTTTCTTT. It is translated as CASSLLQDMNTEAFF.

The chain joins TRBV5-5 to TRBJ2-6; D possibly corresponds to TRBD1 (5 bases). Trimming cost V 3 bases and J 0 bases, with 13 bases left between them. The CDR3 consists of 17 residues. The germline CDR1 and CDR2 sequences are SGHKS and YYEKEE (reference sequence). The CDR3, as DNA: TGTGCCAGCAGCTCAGTAACTGGGGCCTCTGGGGCCAACGTCCTGACTTTC. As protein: CASSSVTGASGANVLTF.

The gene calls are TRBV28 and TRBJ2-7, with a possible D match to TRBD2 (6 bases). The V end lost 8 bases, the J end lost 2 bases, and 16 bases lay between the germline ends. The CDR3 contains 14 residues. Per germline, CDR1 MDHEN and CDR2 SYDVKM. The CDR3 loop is CASGFSGSTYEQYF. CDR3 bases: TGTGCCAGCGGGTTTAGCGGTTCAACCTACGAGCAGTACTTC.

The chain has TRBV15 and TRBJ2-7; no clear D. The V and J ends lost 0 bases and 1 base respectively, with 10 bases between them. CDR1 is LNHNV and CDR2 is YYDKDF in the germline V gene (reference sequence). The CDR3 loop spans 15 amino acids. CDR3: CATSRDLRSSYEQYF. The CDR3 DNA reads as TGTGCCACCAGCAGAGATCTGAGGTCTTCCTACGAGCAGTACTTC.

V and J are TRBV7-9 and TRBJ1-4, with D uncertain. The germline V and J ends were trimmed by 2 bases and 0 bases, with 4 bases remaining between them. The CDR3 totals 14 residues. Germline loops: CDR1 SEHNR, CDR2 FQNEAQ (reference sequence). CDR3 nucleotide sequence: TGTGCCAGCAGCTTACAGGCAACTAATGAAAAACTGTTTTTT. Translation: CASSLQATNEKLFF.

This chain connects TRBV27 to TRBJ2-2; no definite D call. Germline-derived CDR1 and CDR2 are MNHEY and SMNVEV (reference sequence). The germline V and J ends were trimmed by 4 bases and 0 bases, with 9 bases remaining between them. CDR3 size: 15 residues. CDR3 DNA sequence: TGTGCCAGCAGTTGGTCGACACCGAACACCGGGGAGCTGTTTTTT. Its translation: CASSWSTPNTGELFF.